The rows below give T cell receptor beta chains drawn from one sample of a study of identifying expanded T cells in peripheral blood. Profiling relied on immunoSEQ multiplex PCR, and the TCRdb table lists in-frame clones only, not all of them. The sample holds more than 50,000 clones; over 80% are singletons and the top ten take roughly 15%. The sample consisted of blood. Receptors were obtained from a person aged 18 to 75 in good health. Both conserved end residues are part of each CDR3. The D gene is left open where the match is weak. Not all rows give a size; the values are once, few, many and, for expanded clones, a class.

clone_size j_call d_call v_call cdr3_aa cdr3_nt
few TRBJ2-1 . TRBV6-5 CASSYVPSSTVGQFF TGTGCCAGCAGTTATGTCCCCTCATCGACCGTCGGGCAGTTCTTC
. TRBJ1-2 . TRBV5-1 CASSLSPVDGYTF TGCGCCAGCAGCTTGAGTCCGGTGGATGGCTACACCTTC
. TRBJ1-1 TRBD1 TRBV5-6 CASTRTGRASEAFF TGTGCCAGCACCCGGACAGGTCGAGCCAGTGAAGCTTTCTTT
. TRBJ1-2 TRBD1 TRBV2 CASSRQGNYGYTF TGTGCCAGCAGTAGACAGGGAAACTATGGCTACACCTTC
. TRBJ2-4 . TRBV11-2 CASSSVLGKVAAKNIQYF TGTGCCAGCAGCTCCGTTCTGGGGAAGGTGGCGGCCAAAAACATTCAGTACTTC
. TRBJ1-4 . TRBV9 CASSAQEGLKEKLFF TGTGCCAGCAGCGCCCAGGAGGGGCTAAAAGAAAAACTGTTTTTT
. TRBJ2-3 . TRBV7-6 CASSLAGGSTDTQYF TGTGCCAGCAGCTTAGCTGGTGGTAGCACAGATACGCAGTATTTT
. TRBJ1-2 . TRBV6-5 CASRPLQGMEYGYTF TGTGCCAGCAGGCCCCTACAGGGAATGGAGTATGGCTACACCTTC
. TRBJ2-5 TRBD1 TRBV5-1 CASSGAGGGNQETQYF TGCGCCAGCAGCGGCGCAGGGGGCGGGAACCAAGAGACCCAGTACTTC
. TRBJ2-3 . TRBV19 CASSMSRDTQYF TGTGCCAGTAGTATGTCGAGAGATACGCAGTATTTT
. TRBJ2-5 . TRBV7-9 CASSLSPGLGETQYF TGTGCCAGCAGCTTATCCCCGGGACTTGGGGAGACCCAGTACTTC
. TRBJ1-2 TRBD1 TRBV7-2 CASSLAGTGGGGYTF TGTGCCAGCAGCTTAGCCGGGACAGGCGGAGGTGGCTACACCTTC
. TRBJ2-2 TRBD1 TRBV5-1 CASSSGLGQGTGELFF TGCGCCAGCAGCAGTGGCCTAGGACAGGGGACCGGGGAGCTGTTTTTT
once TRBJ1-2 . TRBV23-1 CAPMGGLGGYTF TGCGCCCCCATGGGGGGTTTAGGCGGCTACACCTTC
once TRBJ1-2 . TRBV6-1 CASRELAPAYGYTF TGTGCCAGCAGGGAACTGGCCCCTGCCTATGGCTACACCTTC
. TRBJ1-2 . TRBV19 CASSSPGLLYGYTF TGTGCCAGTAGTTCTCCGGGCCTCCTCTATGGCTACACCTTC
. TRBJ2-5 . TRBV11-2 CASSTGPQYGETQYF TGTGCCAGCAGCACGGGACCTCAATACGGAGAGACCCAGTACTTC
. TRBJ2-3 TRBD2 TRBV11-2 CASSFGGRNTDTQYF TGTGCCAGCAGCTTCGGCGGGAGAAACACAGATACGCAGTATTTT
few TRBJ1-2 . TRBV29-1 CSVENSGNYGYTF TGCAGCGTTGAGAACAGTGGAAACTATGGCTACACCTTC
. TRBJ2-3 TRBD2 TRBV13 CASSSSGGGTDTQYF TGTGCCAGCAGCTCCTCGGGGGGGGGCACAGATACGCAGTATTTT
once TRBJ2-1 . TRBV5-4 CASSLGQRNEQFF TGTGCCAGCAGCTTAGGACAGCGCAATGAGCAGTTCTTC
. TRBJ2-3 . TRBV5-1 CASSLITPRGDTQYF TGCGCCAGCAGCTTGATAACCCCTCGGGGGGATACGCAGTATTTT
. TRBJ2-1 . TRBV19 CASSIDLGRGNEQFF TGTGCCAGTAGTATAGATTTAGGGAGAGGGAATGAGCAGTTCTTC
. TRBJ2-5 TRBD1 TRBV5-1 CASSLVGTGVETQYF TGCGCCAGCAGCTTGGTTGGGACAGGGGTGGAGACCCAGTACTTC
. TRBJ2-2 TRBD2 TRBV18 CASLPLAGVTKRPNTGELFF TGTGCCAGCTTACCACTAGCGGGGGTCACCAAAAGACCGAACACCGGGGAGCTGTTTTTT
. TRBJ1-2 . TRBV5-4 CASTALGDGYTF TGTGCCAGCACCGCGTTGGGTGATGGCTACACCTTC
. TRBJ1-2 TRBD1 TRBV27 CASKSRGTGVDTF TGTGCCAGCAAATCAAGAGGGACAGGGGTTGACACCTTC
. TRBJ2-7 . TRBV7-6 CASSSRLGYEQYF TGTGCCAGCAGTTCCCGCTTGGGGTACGAGCAGTACTTC
. TRBJ1-1 . TRBV9 CASSASSGGTEAFF TGTGCCAGCAGCGCGTCCAGTGGGGGCACTGAAGCTTTCTTT
. TRBJ2-3 . TRBV5-4 CASSFTDTQYF TGTGCCAGCAGCTTCACAGATACGCAGTATTTT
medium-sized TRBJ1-4 . TRBV10-2 CASSEANEKLFF TGCGCCAGCAGTGAGGCTAATGAAAAACTGTTTTTT
once TRBJ2-7 TRBD1 TRBV5-4 CASSWKTGGEQYF TGTGCCAGCAGCTGGAAGACAGGGGGCGAGCAGTACTTC
. TRBJ2-3 TRBD2 TRBV6-1 CASSEIYVGGATDTQYF TGTGCCAGCAGTGAAATTTATGTCGGGGGGGCCACAGATACGCAGTATTTT
. TRBJ1-1 . TRBV7-2 CASSSRQYTEAFF TGTGCCAGCAGCAGTCGACAGTACACTGAAGCTTTCTTT
. TRBJ2-5 . TRBV5-5 CASSLDSFQETQYF TGTGCCAGCAGCTTGGACAGCTTCCAAGAGACCCAGTACTTC
. TRBJ2-3 TRBD2 TRBV9 CASSVARGGGTDTQYF TGTGCCAGCAGCGTAGCTCGGGGGGGTGGCACAGATACGCAGTATTTT
few TRBJ2-1 TRBD2 TRBV11-2 CASSFTSANNEQFF TGTGCCAGCAGCTTTACTAGCGCGAACAATGAGCAGTTCTTC
. TRBJ2-1 . TRBV9 CASSVEVGGYNEQFF TGTGCCAGCAGCGTAGAAGTTGGGGGGTACAATGAGCAGTTCTTC
. TRBJ1-2 . TRBV4-3 CASSQDPGDGYGYTF TGCGCCAGCAGCCAAGACCCGGGGGATGGCTATGGCTACACCTTC
. TRBJ2-7 TRBD2 TRBV10-2 CASRGLGGSGYEQYF TGCGCCAGCAGGGGACTAGGCGGATCGGGCTACGAGCAGTACTTC
once TRBJ2-3 TRBD2 TRBV6-1 CASSASAGGQDTQYF TGTGCCAGCAGTGCTTCAGCGGGGGGCCAGGATACGCAGTATTTT
. TRBJ2-5 TRBD2 TRBV18 CASSPRGGLQETQYF TGTGCCAGCTCCCCTCGGGGGGGCCTCCAAGAGACCCAGTACTTC
few TRBJ2-3 . TRBV6-4 CASSESGSTDTQYF TGTGCCAGCAGTGAGAGCGGTAGCACAGATACGCAGTATTTT
. TRBJ1-4 . TRBV19 CASSIGRLRATNEKLFF TGTGCCAGTAGTATAGGAAGGTTAAGGGCAACTAATGAAAAACTGTTTTTT